The 17 T cell receptor beta chains below come from one sample, sequenced in a study of blood T cells in healthy people across ages. PCR was performed a second time for roughly 7 to 12 cycles using a sample-barcoded 5' primer and a J-beta primer mix. TCRdb ran MiXCR on the 5' RACE reads and lists one entry per CDR3 protein. The profile shows about 830,000 distinct CDR3 sequences, 62% of them singletons. Sequencing was performed on blood. The origin of the receptors is a young man in good health.

The chain has TRBV9 and TRBJ2-6; maybe TRBD1 (6 bases). The CDR3 has 19 amino acids. In germline, CDR1 is SGDLS, CDR2 YYNGEE. The V end lost 2 bases, the J end lost 0 bases, and 18 bases lay between the germline ends. CDR3 DNA: TGTGCCAGCAGCGTGGATGGGACACCCTATAGCTCTGGGGCCAACGTCCTGACTTTC. Protein: CASSVDGTPYSSGANVLTF.

The V call is TRBV24-1, the J call TRBJ2-5; D may be TRBD1 or TRBD2 (6 bases each). V was trimmed by 3 bases and J by 11 bases, leaving 24 bases between them. The CDR3 is 16 residues long. CDR1 is KGHDR, CDR2 SFDVKD, per germline. As DNA, the CDR3 is TGTGCCACCAGTGATGGGAGGACAGACCTTTCGGGAGAGCAGTACTTC. Its protein is CATSDGRTDLSGEQYF.

This chain joins TRBV7-2 and TRBJ2-3, with 8 bases identical to TRBD2. The CDR3 contains 15 residues. With 1 base clipped from V and 3 bases from J, the junction kept 3 bases outside the gene matches. Germline CDR1 SGHTA, CDR2 FQGNSA. The CDR3 is CASSLEGLVTDTQYF. CDR3 DNA: TGTGCCAGCAGCTTAGAGGGACTAGTTACAGATACGCAGTATTTT.

J is TRBJ2-7 and V is TRBV4-2; the D gene could be TRBD1 or TRBD2 (5 bases each). V was trimmed by 2 bases and J by 3 bases, leaving 11 bases between them. The germline gives CDR1 LGHNA, CDR2 YNFKEQ. CDR3 size: 14 residues. The CDR3 region has the DNA TGTGCCAGCAGCCAACTGGGACCGAGCTACGAGCAGTACTTC. This translates into CASSQLGPSYEQYF.

This chain connects TRBV20-1 to TRBJ1-2; a possible D gene is TRBD1 (5 bases). Between the trimmed V and J ends, which lost 6 bases and 4 bases, there was a span of 15 bases. The CDR3 covers 13 residues. The germline V gene has CDR1 DFQATT and CDR2 SNEGSKA (reference sequence). The CDR3 is CSATRGLFYGYTF. The CDR3 coding sequence is TGCAGTGCCACCCGGGGCCTATTCTATGGCTACACCTTC.

The chain links TRBV13 to TRBJ2-3, with a weak D call TRBD2 (6 bases). The CDR3 is made up of 16 amino acids. Germline loops: CDR1 PRHDT, CDR2 FYEKMQ (reference sequence). The ends were cut back, 4 bases at V and 4 bases at J, with 18 bases in the middle. CDR3 protein: CASSSLAESASDTQYF. CDR3 nucleotide sequence: TGTGCCAGCAGCTCCTTAGCGGAATCTGCATCAGATACGCAGTATTTT.

A remark on this clonotype: A single base separates this from a much larger clone, so it may be a read error. The gene calls are TRBV29-1 and TRBJ2-6; D might be TRBD1 or TRBD2, each matching 5 bases. CDR1 SQVTM and CDR2 ANQGSEA come from the germline V gene. The CDR3 runs 14 residues. V was clipped by 3 bases and J by 0 bases, with 6 bases between them. CDR3 in amino acids: CSVEGDSGANVLTF. The CDR3 DNA reads as TGCAGCGTTGAGGGGGACTCTGGGGCCAACGTCCTGACTTTC.

In the case of this clonotype: The junction departs from germline at one end; a sequencing error may be responsible. This chain links TRBV5-1 with TRBJ2-7; possible D gene TRBD2, 7 bases. In germline, CDR1 is SGHRS, CDR2 YFSETQ. The CDR3 spans 16 residues. CDR3 in DNA: TGCGTCAGCAGCTTGGGGCGGGGGCGTAACTCCTACGAGCAGTACTTC. It translates to CVSSLGRGRNSYEQYF.

The V gene is TRBV6-5, the J gene TRBJ2-1, with D uncertain. CDR3 size: 14 residues. V lost 7 bases and J lost 13, with 23 bases in between. The germline V gene has CDR1 MNHEY and CDR2 SVGAGI. The CDR3 reads CASKLAQVAETQFF. CDR3 bases: TGTGCCAGCAAGTTAGCCCAGGTAGCAGAGACCCAGTTCTTC.

A note on this clonotype: One end of the junction fails to match germline, which may point to a read error. This CDR3 is CASSVAYASYEQYF. The DNA of the CDR3 is TGTGCCAGCAGCGTAGCGTACGCATCATACGAGCAGTACTTC. This chain links TRBV7-2 with TRBJ2-1; TRBD2 is a possible D gene (5 bases). The DNA end lines up better with TRBJ2-7; the J call may be wrong. Germline values: CDR1 SGHTA, CDR2 FQGNSA. The CDR3 spans 14 residues.

The genes are TRBV18 and TRBJ2-1, with 15 bases matching TRBD2. V lost 0 bases to trimming and J lost 14 bases; unmatched junction nucleotides: 5. This CDR3 is 15 amino acids long. Germline V gene data show CDR1 as KGHSH and CDR2 as LQKENI. CDR3 region: CASSPPGLAGGKEFF. The DNA of the CDR3 is TGTGCCAGCTCACCACCTGGACTAGCGGGGGGGAAGGAGTTCTTC.

The rearrangement joins TRBV7-8 to TRBJ1-2; no firm D call. The V gene's germline CDR1 is SGHVS and CDR2 FQNEAQ. Trimming left V 3 bases short and J 2 bases short, with 10 bases between. The CDR3 covers 14 residues. The CDR3 DNA reads as TGTGCCAGCAGCTTGGCCGACATAAACTATGGCTACACCTTC. Translation: CASSLADINYGYTF.

With respect to this clonotype: A much more abundant neighbour one base away suggests this may be a read error. This CDR3 is CASSNRGLETQYF. The CDR3, as DNA: TGTGCCAGCAGCAACAGGGGGCTGGAGACCCAGTACTTC. The chain couples TRBV7-8 to TRBJ2-7; 9 bases match TRBD1. The J call is in doubt because the DNA end fits TRBJ2-5 better. This CDR3 has 13 amino acids. Germline loops: CDR1 SGHVS, CDR2 FQNEAQ.

The gene calls are TRBV4-2 and TRBJ2-7, with D perhaps matching TRBD1 (5 bases). The CDR3 sequence is 17 residues long. V shed 1 base and J shed 6 bases, with 22 bases lying between them. CDR1 LGHNA and CDR2 YNFKEQ come from the germline V gene. In DNA form, the CDR3 reads TGTGCCAGCAGCCAAGTTCTCCAGGGTAGCCGTATAGTCGAGCAGTACTTC. Protein sequence: CASSQVLQGSRIVEQYF.

The genes are TRBV3-1 and TRBJ2-7, with D possibly TRBD1 on 6 matching bases. Trimming took off 6 bases at V and 1 base at J, with 16 bases between the two ends. Germline assignment: CDR1 LGHDT and CDR2 YNNKEL (reference sequence). The CDR3 consists of 15 residues. CDR3 protein: CASSSGTTKSYEQYF. In DNA form, the CDR3 reads TGTGCCAGCAGTTCCGGGACAACCAAATCCTACGAGCAGTACTTC.

The rearrangement uses TRBV28 and TRBJ1-1, with D possibly being TRBD1 (6 bases). This CDR3 region has 15 residues. The germline V and J ends were trimmed by 6 bases and 0 bases, with 14 bases remaining between them. Germline V gives CDR1 MDHEN, CDR2 SYDVKM. DNA for the CDR3: TGTGCCAGCAGCCTCTACAGGGAAATGAACACTGAAGCTTTCTTT. Translation: CASSLYREMNTEAFF.

In its sample, this clonotype was seen a few times. V is TRBV12-3 or TRBV12-4 and J is TRBJ2-5; TRBD1 might be the D (6 bases). This CDR3 contains 17 residues. V shed 5 bases and J shed 4 bases, with 23 bases lying between them. This chain's CDR3 is CASSRSGKGVRGETQYF. The CDR3 nucleotides are TGTGCCAGCAGTCGATCCGGGAAGGGGGTTCGAGGAGAGACCCAGTACTTC.